A single sample gave rise to the 24 T cell receptor beta chains below, sequenced in a study of shared clonotypes between healthy human individuals. Using immunoSEQ multiplex PCR, the repertoire was profiled, and TCRdb retains in-frame clones only, with some absent. The data show roughly 2,000,000 clones, roughly 94% seen once. Selected positively for CCR7 and CD45RO-negative, naive CD8 cells excluded terminally differentiated effector memory CD45RA+ cells. The sample comprised naive CD8+ T cells sorted from blood. The receptors stem from a man in his late teens or twenties in good health.

The chain recombines TRBV11-3 with TRBJ2-7; TRBD2 matches at 7 bases. CDR1 SGHNT and CDR2 YENEEA come from the germline V gene. J lost 0 bases, V lost 5 bases, and 4 bases had no gene match. The CDR3 sequence is 14 residues long. CDR3 in DNA: TGTGCCAGCAGCGAAGCGGGGAGCTCCTACGAGCAGTACTTC. Its protein product is CASSEAGSSYEQYF.

The chain uses TRBV29-1 and TRBJ2-3; D is tentatively TRBD1 or TRBD2 (5 bases each). V was clipped by 2 bases and J by 4 bases, with 10 bases between them. Per germline, CDR1 SQVTM and CDR2 ANQGSEA. The CDR3 runs to 13 residues. CDR3 loop: CSVELGTSDTQYF. The CDR3 coding sequence is TGCAGCGTTGAATTAGGGACGTCAGATACGCAGTATTTT.

V gene TRBV9 combines with J gene TRBJ1-3; D is undetermined. Trimming shortened V by 5 bases and J by 4 bases, and 10 bases separated the two germline ends. The CDR3 contains 13 residues. Per the germline V gene, CDR1 is SGDLS and CDR2 is YYNGEE. CDR3 residues: CASSAIQGNTIYF. The DNA of the CDR3 is TGTGCCAGCAGTGCTATCCAAGGAAACACCATATATTTT.

With respect to this clone: The sample has other DNA sequences that encode this CDR3 too. This chain links TRBV2 with TRBJ2-7; the D gene is possibly TRBD1 (6 bases). Germline V lookup: CDR1 SNHLY, CDR2 FYNNEI. CDR3 length: 13 amino acids. V was trimmed by 6 bases and J by 2 bases, leaving 11 bases between them. CDR3 DNA: TGTGCCAGCAGCCCCGGACAGACCTACGAGCAGTACTTC. Its protein is CASSPGQTYEQYF.

The chain employs TRBV6-4 and TRBJ1-3; the D gene is possibly TRBD1 (5 bases). The CDR3 has 15 amino acids. The V gene lost 4 bases and the J gene lost 4 bases, with 14 bases spanning the gap. Germline V gives CDR1 MRHNA, CDR2 SNTAGT. CDR3 DNA sequence: TGTGCCAGCAGTGTCGACGCAGGGTCCGGAAACACCATATATTTT. This gives the protein CASSVDAGSGNTIYF.

The chain joins TRBV6-5 to TRBJ2-1; 7 nucleotides line up with TRBD2. CDR1 and CDR2 from the germline V gene are MNHEY and SVGAGI. The CDR3 contains 13 residues. Trimming took 6 bases from V and 6 from J; bases not matched to a gene: 5. The CDR3 coding sequence is TGTGCCAGCAGCGCTACTAGCGTCAATGAGCAGTTCTTC. Translation: CASSATSVNEQFF.

The J gene is TRBJ2-7, the V gene TRBV13; 10 bases are a match to TRBD2. The V and J ends lost 5 bases and 6 bases, in that order; junction bases with no gene match: 16. The CDR3 is made up of 17 amino acids. Germline V gene lookup returns CDR1 PRHDT and CDR2 FYEKMQ (reference sequence). The CDR3 DNA reads as TGTGCCAGCAGCCCACGCCCGAGTTCAGCGGGAGGGCTCGAGCAGTACTTC. This codes for CASSPRPSSAGGLEQYF.

This sequence joins TRBV4-1 and TRBJ2-7; either TRBD1 or TRBD2 may supply D (6 bases each). The CDR3 length is 16 residues. Germline values: CDR1 MGHRA, CDR2 YSYEKL. V dropped 0 bases and J dropped 4 bases, with 16 bases sitting between them. The DNA for the CDR3 is TGCGCCAGCAGCCAAGACTCCGGGACTCAGGGGTACGAGCAGTACTTC. Protein: CASSQDSGTQGYEQYF.

CDR3 region: CAPRVDTF. The CDR3 DNA sequence: TGTGCCCCTCGGGTCGACACCTTC. The chain carries TRBV12-2 and TRBJ1-2. TRBV12-2 is listed as a pseudogene. This CDR3 comprises 8 residues.

To note about this clone: This sample also contains other DNA sequences that code for the same CDR3. J is TRBJ2-7 and V is TRBV7-6, with D possibly matching TRBD2 (5 bases). From germline, CDR1 is SGHVS and CDR2 FNYEAQ. Trimming took off 1 base at V and 1 base at J, with 8 bases between the two ends. There are 14 residues in the CDR3. CDR3 sequence reads: CASSLEAGSYEQYF. CDR3 coding DNA: TGTGCCAGCAGCTTAGAGGCGGGTTCCTACGAGCAGTACTTC.

This clone was seen just once. The chain links TRBV10-3 to TRBJ2-5; TRBD2 agrees at 14 bases. V trimming: 4 bases; J trimming: 0 bases; junction bases outside the gene matches: 16. Germline V lookup: CDR1 ENHRY, CDR2 SYGVKD. This CDR3 spans 21 amino acids. CDR3 nucleotide sequence: TGTGCCATCAGTGGACCCCACGGGGGGACTAGCGGGGGAGCCTACCAAGAGACCCAGTACTTC. Translated: CAISGPHGGTSGGAYQETQYF.

The V and J genes are TRBV2 and TRBJ1-2, with a possible D match to TRBD1 (6 bases). V lost 4 bases, J lost 2 bases, and 11 bases lay in between. Germline CDR1 and CDR2: SNHLY and FYNNEI. The CDR3 runs 14 residues. CDR3 region: CASSAADSNYGYTF. The DNA of the CDR3 is TGTGCCAGCAGTGCTGCGGACAGCAACTATGGCTACACCTTC.

The chain employs TRBV19 and TRBJ2-7, with 9 bases identical to TRBD1. The CDR3 extends over 15 amino acids. Germline-derived CDR1 and CDR2 are LNHDA and SQIVND (reference sequence). J lost 4 bases, V lost 3 bases, and 7 bases had no gene match. The CDR3 nucleotides are TGTGCCAGTAGTATTAGGGGACAGGGTAATTACGAGCAGTACTTC. Its translation: CASSIRGQGNYEQYF.

Concerning this clone: The junction departs from germline at one end; a sequencing error may be responsible. At the DNA level, this CDR3 is encoded by other sequences in the same sample as well. The rearrangement joins TRBV6-1 to TRBJ2-7; D might be TRBD1 (5 bases). This CDR3 is 12 amino acids long. Germline V gene data show CDR1 as MNHNS and CDR2 as SASEGT. The chain's CDR3 is CASSEGAYEQYF. The CDR3 coding sequence is TGTGCCAGCAGCGAAGGGGCCTACGAGCAGTACTTC.

This chain connects TRBV7-9 to TRBJ2-1; 12 bases agree with TRBD2. The CDR3 is 15 amino acids. The junction had 7 bases not matched to a gene; V was cut back by 6 bases and J by 7 bases. From germline, CDR1 is SEHNR and CDR2 FQNEAQ (reference sequence). CDR3 nucleotides: TGTGCCAGCAGATTCCTAGCGGGGGGGCTTAATGAGCAGTTCTTC. It translates to CASRFLAGGLNEQFF. Full variable domain (missing parts from reference TRBV7-9 and TRBJ2-1): DTGVSQNPRHKITKRGQNVTFRCDPISEHNRLYWYRQTLGQGPEFLTYFQNEAQLEKSRLLSDRFSAERPKGSFSTLEIQRTEQGDSAMYLCASRFLAGGLNEQFFGPGTRLTVL.

The J gene is TRBJ1-2, the V gene TRBV27; D might be TRBD1 (6 bases). Per the germline V gene, CDR1 is MNHEY and CDR2 is SMNVEV (reference sequence). The CDR3 length is 15 residues. Deletions cut 5 bases from V and 7 bases from J, with 20 bases between. In DNA form, the CDR3 reads TGTGCCAGCAGTCCGGGCGTCGGGGGGGGCTTTGGCTACACCTTC. As protein: CASSPGVGGGFGYTF.

The chain combines TRBV9 with TRBJ1-2; TRBD1 might be the D (5 bases). V shed 4 bases and J shed 4 bases, with 14 bases lying between them. This CDR3 has 14 residues. Germline V gene data show CDR1 as SGDLS and CDR2 as YYNGEE. The chain's CDR3 is CASSPHGGSYGYTF. As DNA, the CDR3 is TGTGCCAGCAGCCCCCACGGGGGGAGCTATGGCTACACCTTC.

This chain connects TRBV6-5 to TRBJ2-1; 8 bases align to TRBD2. The V gene end was trimmed by 2 bases and the J gene end by 3 bases; junction bases not matched to a gene: 6. Germline V gene data show CDR1 as MNHEY and CDR2 as SVGAGI. CDR3 size: 16 residues. CDR3 loop: CASSYPGRAFYNEQFF. CDR3 bases: TGTGCCAGCAGTTACCCCGGGAGGGCCTTCTACAATGAGCAGTTCTTC.

The gene calls are TRBV7-9 and TRBJ2-7; 7 nucleotides align to TRBD1. V shed 5 bases and J 1 base; nucleotides not matched to a gene: 11. The CDR3 has 16 amino acids. Per germline, CDR1 SEHNR and CDR2 FQNEAQ (reference sequence). The CDR3 nucleotides read TGTGCCAGCAGCCTTCCAGCGGACAGGCCGTCCTACGAGCAGTACTTC. Protein sequence: CASSLPADRPSYEQYF. Combining the CDR3 with reference TRBV7-9 and TRBJ2-7 gives the whole variable domain DTGVSQNPRHKITKRGQNVTFRCDPISEHNRLYWYRQTLGQGPEFLTYFQNEAQLEKSRLLSDRFSAERPKGSFSTLEIQRTEQGDSAMYLCASSLPADRPSYEQYFGPGTRLTVT.

The V and J genes are TRBV5-6 and TRBJ2-1; possible D gene TRBD2, 6 bases. From germline, CDR1 is SGHDT and CDR2 YYEEEE. The length of the CDR3 is 19 residues. The V and J ends lost 3 bases and 3 bases respectively, with 25 bases between them. The CDR3 bases are TGTGCCAGCAGCTACTTCCTGGGGGGTACTGGAGGGCTCTACAATGAGCAGTTCTTC. Translation: CASSYFLGGTGGLYNEQFF.

In regard to this clone: Other DNA sequences in the same sample also yield this CDR3. The CDR3 spells CASSSTGGTDTQYF. The DNA of the CDR3 is TGTGCCAGCAGTTCTACAGGGGGCACAGATACGCAGTATTTT. This rearrangement joins TRBV28 to TRBJ2-3; 7 bases fit TRBD1. The junction had 2 bases not matched to a gene; V was cut back by 4 bases and J by 1 base. The V gene's germline CDR1 is MDHEN and CDR2 SYDVKM. This CDR3 has 14 residues.

J is TRBJ1-1 and V is TRBV7-9; 7 nucleotides agree with TRBD1. Germline loops: CDR1 SEHNR, CDR2 FQNEAQ (reference sequence). The CDR3 is made up of 16 amino acids. With V trimmed by 4 bases and J by 3 bases, 11 bases remained unmatched. Written as DNA, the CDR3 is TGTGCCAGCAGCTCCCCTCAGGACAGGAGACACACTGAAGCTTTCTTT. Translation gives CASSSPQDRRHTEAFF.

In the case of this clone: The identical CDR3 is also encoded by other nucleotide sequences in the sample. The chain has TRBV19 and TRBJ2-7; D uncertain. The CDR3 is 11 residues long. The V gene's germline CDR1 is LNHDA and CDR2 SQIVND (reference sequence). The V gene lost 6 bases and the J gene lost 3 bases, with 6 bases spanning the gap. CDR3 sequence reads: CASRGIYEQYF. CDR3 DNA sequence: TGTGCCAGTAGGGGAATCTACGAGCAGTACTTC.

This clone was detected only once. This chain joins TRBV18 and TRBJ1-6, with a possible D match to TRBD1 (5 bases). The germline gives CDR1 KGHSH, CDR2 LQKENI. The V end was cut by 3 bases, the J end by 8 bases, with 17 bases between. The CDR3 spans 16 residues. This CDR3 is CASSPPRAGGDSPLHF. CDR3 nucleotides: TGTGCCAGCTCACCCCCTAGGGCGGGGGGAGATTCACCCCTCCACTTT.